Shown below are 8 T cell receptor beta chains from a single sample sequenced in a study of blood T cell repertoires in COVID-19 (dated by TCRdb to about 2020). To prepare the library, the immunoSEQ multiplex PCR assay was applied. In TCRdb, the immuneACCESS table is reduced to in-frame sequences with V and J assigned. These tables do not hold every clone; where another copy was compared, an unresolved V gene accounts for under half, and the others remain unexplained. The sample records about 62,000 clones, 88% of which are singletons. The ten largest clones represent under 4.5% of the sample. The specimen was peripheral blood. These receptors were collected from a human donor in a cohort sampled during active COVID-19.

This clone occurred a few times. V is TRBV7-9 and J is TRBJ2-7, with 14 bases fitting TRBD2. The CDR3 loop spans 17 amino acids. Germline V gene lookup returns CDR1 SEHNR and CDR2 FQNEAQ (reference sequence). J lost 4 bases, V lost 5 bases, and 10 bases had no gene match. CDR3 DNA: TGTGCCAGCAGCCCTGGACTAGCGGGGGGATATCGATACGAGCAGTACTTC. Translated: CASSPGLAGGYRYEQYF.

The chain combines TRBV5-4 with TRBJ1-2; no definite D call. V lost 4 bases to trimming and J lost 0 bases, with 13 bases between them. This CDR3 region has 15 residues. Germline loops: CDR1 SGHNT, CDR2 YYREEE (reference sequence). CDR3 residues: CASSGRGLANYGYTF. In DNA form, the CDR3 reads TGTGCCAGCAGCGGCCGGGGTTTAGCTAACTATGGCTACACCTTC.

The CDR3 here is CASSPPGGTGNTIYF. The CDR3 DNA follows: TGTGCCAGCTCACCCCCAGGGGGGACTGGAAACACCATATATTTT. The chain is built from TRBV18 and TRBJ1-3; 7 bases map to TRBD1. This CDR3 contains 15 residues. Trimming at V came to 3 bases and at J to 2 bases, leaving 4 bases not matched to a gene. Germline lookup yields CDR1 KGHSH and CDR2 LQKENI.

The chain is built from TRBV18 and TRBJ2-7; TRBD1 matches at 10 bases. Germline-derived CDR1 and CDR2 are KGHSH and LQKENI. Losses at the gene ends were 5 bases for V and 4 bases for J; bases not matched to a gene: 8. The CDR3 is 15 residues long. The CDR3 coding sequence is TGTGCCAGCTCAGCTCGACAGGGGGCGAGGTACGAGCAGTACTTC. This codes for CASSARQGARYEQYF.

The chain is built from TRBV5-5 and TRBJ2-5, with D possibly being TRBD2 (5 bases). Trimming removed 2 bases from V and 7 bases from J, with 15 bases in between. Per germline, CDR1 SGHKS and CDR2 YYEKEE (reference sequence). The CDR3 is 14 amino acids. The CDR3 protein is CASSFSSTVGTQYF. The CDR3 nucleotides read TGTGCCAGCAGCTTCTCTAGCACCGTAGGGACCCAGTACTTC. The full variable domain, with the rest looked up from reference TRBV5-5 and TRBJ2-5, is DAGVTQSPTHLIKTRGQQVTLRCSPISGHKSVSWYQQVLGQGPQFIFQYYEKEERGRGNFPDRFSARQFPNYSSELNVNALLLGDSALYLCASSFSSTVGTQYFGPGTRLLVL.

The V and J genes are TRBV5-6 and TRBJ2-7; no clear D gene. The CDR3 consists of 12 residues. Trimming cost V 0 bases and J 2 bases, with 3 bases left between them. CDR1 is SGHDT, CDR2 YYEEEE, per germline. The DNA for the CDR3 is TGTGCCAGCAGCTTGGATACCTACGAGCAGTACTTC. Translating it yields CASSLDTYEQYF. The complete variable domain, with remaining parts taken from reference TRBV5-6 and TRBJ2-7, reads DAGVTQSPTHLIKTRGQQVTLRCSPKSGHDTVSWYQQALGQGPQFIFQYYEEEERQRGNFPDRFSGHQFPNYSSELNVNALLLGDSALYLCASSLDTYEQYFGPGTRLTVT.

The chain links TRBV4-3 to TRBJ1-4, with a possible D match to TRBD1 (6 bases). V lost 4 bases to trimming and J lost 12 bases, with 30 bases between them. This CDR3 has 18 amino acids. Per the germline V gene, CDR1 is LGHNA and CDR2 is YSLEER. The CDR3 reads CASSLGGGPPDEGVELFF. The DNA of the CDR3 is TGCGCCAGCAGCCTTGGGGGGGGGCCTCCGGATGAAGGGGTAGAACTGTTTTTT.

The gene calls are TRBV6-5 and TRBJ1-1; TRBD1 matches at 9 bases. This CDR3 is 14 amino acids long. CDR1 MNHEY and CDR2 SVGAGI come from the germline V gene. Trimming took 7 bases from V and 7 from J; bases not matched to a gene: 10. CDR3 sequence reads: CASTGGGTGSEAFF. The CDR3 DNA follows: TGTGCCAGCACCGGGGGGGGGACAGGGAGTGAAGCTTTCTTT.